What follows describes a single TCR beta chain. This clonotype was detected only a few times. The antigen it recognizes is unknown. Base qualities were left out, and no much larger clone turns up one base away. From the cysteine through the phenylalanine, the CDR3 covers 13 amino acids. Solely the CDR3 DNA is kept, with 39 bases framed from the first base. V is cut by 8 bases and J by 3 bases, and the space between the germline ends is 12 bases. CDR1 and CDR2 (MNHEY, SMNVEV) derive from the germline V gene (reference sequence). Libraries were built with PCR. The sequencing machine was an Illumina HiSeq 2500. TCR library preparation used molecular barcoding, with unique molecular identifiers applied to normalize quantification of the TCRbeta repertoire. In TCRdb, the public reads were trimmed at Q25 with fastp and aligned with MiXCR, with productive beta chains retained. Identical CDR3 proteins give one entry, which carries the most common genes and DNA. Counted in this sample were roughly 790,000 distinct CDR3 sequences; 16% of them appeared once. Together, the top ten hold around 4.5% of the sample.

Explained via the paper, the treatment or condition label denotes: allogeneic hematopoietic cell transplantation with graft depleted of TCRalphabeta T cells and CD19 B cells. The transplant recipients were children given TCRalphabeta/CD19-depleted allogeneic hematopoietic cell grafts. The data stem from a study of T-cell reconstitution after alpha-beta-depleted transplantation in children (dated by TCRdb to the mid-2010s). Regarding the research as a whole: The study quantitatively tracked T-cell immune reconstitution after TCRalphabeta/CD19-depleted allogeneic hematopoietic cell transplantation in children using TCR repertoire profiling. What the work shows at the level of the full study, not this receptor alone: The frequencies of hyperexpanded clones fell over the following months, and after one year, T-cell counts and TCRbeta diversity were mostly attributed to newly produced T cells. In some patients, high TCRbeta diversity at day 60 was attributed to recipient T cells and intrathymic progenitors that had survived conditioning. The apparently early recovery of alphabetaT-cell counts about two months after transplant reportedly depended on only several hundred rapidly expanded clones that came from non-depleted graft cells.

This clonotype originated in a male patient younger than 18 who had a stem cell transplant for acute lymphoblastic leukemia, so the T cells may come from the graft donor. The sequence is built from TRBV27 and TRBJ2-3, and perhaps TRBD1 as D gene, on 5 matching bases. Here the sequenced sample was PBMCs, mostly from graft donor cells, taken 360 days after TCRalphabeta/CD19-depleted stem cell transplant. The sequence in DNA is TGTGCCAGCGTTCAGGGTGGGACAGATACGCAGTATTTT. The resulting protein is CASVQGGTDTQYF.